Sequencing of this TCR beta chain was carried out in a study of Ad26.COV2.S vaccination and SARS-CoV-2 variants. At the level of the study: It was the COV1001 Ad26.COV2.S trial arm that included the donor. Intramuscular Ad26.COV2.S doses were given once or twice, 56 days apart. General study results and limits: Vaccine recipients posted higher spike-specific TCR breadth than their placebo counterparts.

The sample's treatment: roughly 20 received Ad26.COV2.S at low or high dose, single or two shots; 5 received placebo; per-sample allocation not given. Material that was analyzed had been drawn on day 63 after the first vaccine or placebo injection. With respect to this clone: Its antigen is not identified.

CDR1 is SGHVS, CDR2 FNYEAQ, per germline. This CDR3 region has 18 residues. With 0 bases removed from V and 2 bases from J, the gap between germline ends came to 20 bases. This table comes from immunoSEQ multiplex PCR, and its TCRdb copy is limited to in-frame clones, with some not included. Among 200,000 to 300,000 clones, approximately 88% were seen once, and the ten largest hold about 10%. The starting material was peripheral blood, obtained in a trial of Ad26.COV2.S vaccine versus placebo. This sequence joins TRBV7-6 and TRBJ2-7; the D is unclear. This clonotype was obtained from a person between 18 and 65 years old who received the Ad26.COV2.S COVID-19 vaccine or a placebo. CDR3 sequence: CASSLASGVASRTYEQYF. CDR3 nucleotide sequence: TGTGCCAGCAGCTTAGCAAGTGGCGTGGCGAGCCGCACCTACGAGCAGTACTTC. Full variable domain (rest looked up from reference TRBV7-6 and TRBJ2-7): GAGVSQSPRYKVTKRGQDVALRCDPISGHVSLYWYRQALGQGPEFLTYFNYEAQQDKSGLPNDRFSAERPEGSISTLTIQRTEQRDSAMYRCASSLASGVASRTYEQYFGPGTRLTVT.